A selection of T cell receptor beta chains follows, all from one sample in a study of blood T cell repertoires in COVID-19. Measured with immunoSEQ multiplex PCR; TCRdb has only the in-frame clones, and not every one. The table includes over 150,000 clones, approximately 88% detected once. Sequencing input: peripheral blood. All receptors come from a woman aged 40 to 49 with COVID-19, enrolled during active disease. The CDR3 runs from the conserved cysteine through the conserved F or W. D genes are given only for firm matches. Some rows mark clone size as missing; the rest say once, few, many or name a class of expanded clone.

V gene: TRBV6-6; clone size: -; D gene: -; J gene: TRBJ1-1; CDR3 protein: CASSYTGEAFF; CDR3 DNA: TGTGCCAGCAGTTATACGGGGGAAGCTTTCTTT
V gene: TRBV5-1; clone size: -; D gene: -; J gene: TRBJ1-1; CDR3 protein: CASSLAAGLEAFF; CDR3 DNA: TGCGCCAGCAGCCTTGCAGCAGGGCTTGAAGCTTTCTTT
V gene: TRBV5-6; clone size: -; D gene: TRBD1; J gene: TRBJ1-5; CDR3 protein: CASSLNRGRGSNQPQHF; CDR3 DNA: TGTGCCAGCAGCTTGAACAGGGGACGAGGAAGCAATCAGCCCCAGCATTTT
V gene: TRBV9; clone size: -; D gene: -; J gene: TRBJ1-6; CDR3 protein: CASEETGNSPLHF; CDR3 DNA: TGTGCCAGCGAAGAAACAGGGAATTCACCCCTCCACTTT
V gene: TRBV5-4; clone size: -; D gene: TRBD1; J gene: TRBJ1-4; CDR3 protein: CASSLDRVTEKLFF; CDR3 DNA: TGTGCCAGCAGCTTAGACAGGGTAACTGAAAAACTGTTTTTT
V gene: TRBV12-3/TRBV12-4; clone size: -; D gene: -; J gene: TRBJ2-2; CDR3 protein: CASFLGGPGELFF; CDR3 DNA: TGTGCCAGCTTTCTCGGGGGGCCCGGGGAGCTGTTTTTT
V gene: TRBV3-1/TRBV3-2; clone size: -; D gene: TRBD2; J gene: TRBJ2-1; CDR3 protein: CASSRGLAGGRTGNEQFF; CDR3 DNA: TGTGCCAGCAGCCGAGGACTAGCGGGAGGCCGGACGGGGAATGAGCAGTTCTTC
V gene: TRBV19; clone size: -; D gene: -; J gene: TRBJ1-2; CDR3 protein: CASTRTAPEGYTF; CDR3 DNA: TGTGCCAGTACCCGGACAGCCCCCGAGGGCTACACCTTC
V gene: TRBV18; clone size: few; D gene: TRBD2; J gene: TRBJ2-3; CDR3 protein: CASSFLAGHSTDTQYF; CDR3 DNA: TGTGCCAGCTCCTTCTTAGCGGGTCATAGCACAGATACGCAGTATTTT
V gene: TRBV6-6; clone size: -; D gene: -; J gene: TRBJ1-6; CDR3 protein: CASTWKGSSPLHF; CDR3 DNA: TGTGCCAGCACTTGGAAAGGGAGTTCACCCCTCCACTTT
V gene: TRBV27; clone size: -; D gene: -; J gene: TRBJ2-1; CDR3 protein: CASSLSYFGRESNEQFF; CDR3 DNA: TGTGCCAGCAGTTTATCGTATTTCGGGAGAGAGAGCAATGAGCAGTTCTTC
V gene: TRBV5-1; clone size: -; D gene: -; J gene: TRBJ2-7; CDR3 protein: CASSLATSNYEQYF; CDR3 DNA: TGCGCCAGCAGCTTGGCGACTTCGAACTACGAGCAGTACTTC
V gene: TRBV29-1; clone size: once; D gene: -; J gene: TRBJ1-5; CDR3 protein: CSVVGGGGSNQPQHF; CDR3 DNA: TGCAGCGTTGTAGGGGGGGGAGGAAGCAATCAGCCCCAGCATTTT
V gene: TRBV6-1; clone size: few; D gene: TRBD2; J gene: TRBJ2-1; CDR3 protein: CASSEGTSGPYNEQFF; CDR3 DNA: TGTGCCAGCAGTGAGGGGACTAGCGGGCCCTACAATGAGCAGTTCTTC
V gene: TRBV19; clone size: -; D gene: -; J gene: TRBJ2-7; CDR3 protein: CASLGLNGEQYF; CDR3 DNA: TGTGCCAGCTTGGGCCTCAATGGGGAGCAGTACTTC
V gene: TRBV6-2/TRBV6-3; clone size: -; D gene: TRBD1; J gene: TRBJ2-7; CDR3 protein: CASSPPPKRTGASYEQYF; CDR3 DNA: TGTGCCAGCAGTCCCCCCCCAAAGAGGACAGGGGCCTCCTACGAGCAGTACTTC
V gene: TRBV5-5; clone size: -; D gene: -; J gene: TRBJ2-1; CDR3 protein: CASSLVLAGYNEQFF; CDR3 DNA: TGTGCCAGCAGCTTGGTCCTAGCCGGCTACAATGAGCAGTTCTTC
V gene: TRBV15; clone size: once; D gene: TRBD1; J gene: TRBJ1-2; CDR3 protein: CATSRDLTGAVNGDGYTF; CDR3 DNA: TGTGCCACCAGCAGAGATCTTACAGGGGCCGTCAATGGGGATGGCTACACCTTC
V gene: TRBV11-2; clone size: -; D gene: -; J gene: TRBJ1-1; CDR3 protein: CASSTFKGGRLNPTEAFF; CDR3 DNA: TGTGCCAGCAGCACCTTTAAGGGGGGGAGGCTGAACCCCACTGAAGCTTTCTTT
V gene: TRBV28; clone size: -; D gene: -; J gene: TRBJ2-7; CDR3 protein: CATGTPIYEQYF; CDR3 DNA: TGTGCCACCGGGACACCGATCTACGAGCAGTACTTC
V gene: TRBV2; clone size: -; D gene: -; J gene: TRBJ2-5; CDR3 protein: CASIPVGAYQETQYF; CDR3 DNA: TGTGCCAGCATTCCCGTGGGAGCGTACCAAGAGACCCAGTACTTC
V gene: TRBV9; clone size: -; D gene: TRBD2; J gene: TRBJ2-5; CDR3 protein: CASSVEGLAGGETQYF; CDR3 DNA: TGTGCCAGCAGCGTAGAGGGCCTAGCGGGAGGGGAGACCCAGTACTTC
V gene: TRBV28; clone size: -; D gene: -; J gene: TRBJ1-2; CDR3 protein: CASRAPYTF; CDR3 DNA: TGTGCCAGCAGGGCACCCTACACCTTC
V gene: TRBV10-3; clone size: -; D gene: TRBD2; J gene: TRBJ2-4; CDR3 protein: CAISERTSGKNIQYF; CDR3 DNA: TGTGCCATCAGTGAGAGGACTAGCGGTAAAAACATTCAGTACTTC
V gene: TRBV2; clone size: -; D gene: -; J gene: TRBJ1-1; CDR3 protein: CASVVRVEAFF; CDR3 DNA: TGTGCCAGCGTCGTACGGGTTGAAGCTTTCTTT
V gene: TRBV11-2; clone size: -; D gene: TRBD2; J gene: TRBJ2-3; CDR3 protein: CASSSGLAGDTQYF; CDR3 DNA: TGTGCCAGCAGCTCGGGACTAGCTGGAGATACGCAGTATTTT
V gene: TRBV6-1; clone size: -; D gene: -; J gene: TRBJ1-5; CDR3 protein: CASSEWGRGSSNQPQHF; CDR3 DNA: TGTGCCAGCAGTGAATGGGGGCGCGGTTCCAGCAATCAGCCCCAGCATTTT
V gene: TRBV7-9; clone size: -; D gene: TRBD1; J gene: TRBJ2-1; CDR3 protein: CASSPGTGAYNEQFF; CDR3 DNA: TGTGCCAGCAGCCCCGGGACAGGGGCCTACAATGAGCAGTTCTTC
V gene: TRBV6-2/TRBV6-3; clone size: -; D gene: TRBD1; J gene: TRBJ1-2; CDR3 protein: CASSPLTDRGARGYTF; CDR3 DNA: TGTGCCAGCAGTCCCCTAACCGACAGGGGAGCGAGAGGCTACACCTTC
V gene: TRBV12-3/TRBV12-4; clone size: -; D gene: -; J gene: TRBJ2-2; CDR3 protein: CASNPGSGELFF; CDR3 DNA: TGTGCCAGCAACCCAGGGTCCGGGGAGCTGTTTTTT
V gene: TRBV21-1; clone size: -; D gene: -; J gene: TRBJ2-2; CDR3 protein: CASSPRGGGELFF; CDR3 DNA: TGTGCCAGCAGCCCGCGGGGTGGCGGGGAGCTGTTTTTT
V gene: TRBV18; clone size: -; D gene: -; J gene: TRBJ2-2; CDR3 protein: CASRPVGELFF; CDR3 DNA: TGTGCCAGCCGCCCGGTCGGGGAGCTGTTTTTT
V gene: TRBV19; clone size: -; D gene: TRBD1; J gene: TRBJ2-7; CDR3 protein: CASSSGQGRAYEQYF; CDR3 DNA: TGTGCCAGTAGTTCGGGACAGGGGAGGGCGTACGAGCAGTACTTC
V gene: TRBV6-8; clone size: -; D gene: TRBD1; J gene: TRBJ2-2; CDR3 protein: CASDPDRENTGELFF; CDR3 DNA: TGTGCCAGCGACCCGGACAGGGAAAACACCGGGGAGCTGTTTTTT
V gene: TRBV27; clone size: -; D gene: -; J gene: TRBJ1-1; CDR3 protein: CASNWGGSRNTEAFF; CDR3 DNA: TGTGCCAGCAACTGGGGAGGGTCAAGGAACACTGAAGCTTTCTTT
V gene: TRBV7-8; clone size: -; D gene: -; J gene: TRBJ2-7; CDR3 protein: CASSLVGTGDLEQYF; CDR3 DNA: TGTGCCAGCAGCTTAGTAGGGACTGGGGACCTCGAGCAGTACTTC
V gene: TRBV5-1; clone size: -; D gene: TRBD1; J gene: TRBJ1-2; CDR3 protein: CASSSGGNYGYTF; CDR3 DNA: TGCGCCAGCAGCTCAGGGGGCAACTATGGCTACACCTTC
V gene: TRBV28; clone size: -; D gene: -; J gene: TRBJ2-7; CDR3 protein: CASSKAGQDSSEQYF; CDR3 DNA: TGTGCCAGCAGCAAAGCGGGACAGGACTCTTCTGAGCAGTACTTC
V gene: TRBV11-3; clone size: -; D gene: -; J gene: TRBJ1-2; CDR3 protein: CASSRSGAGDGYTF; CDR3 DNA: TGTGCCAGCAGCCGAAGTGGGGCAGGGGACGGCTACACCTTC
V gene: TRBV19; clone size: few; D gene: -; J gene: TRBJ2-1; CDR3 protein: CASTSRQGNEQFF; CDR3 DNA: TGTGCCAGTACAAGCCGGCAGGGCAATGAGCAGTTCTTC
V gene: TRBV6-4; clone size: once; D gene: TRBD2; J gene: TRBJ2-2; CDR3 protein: CASSDELASGGSTGELFF; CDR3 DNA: TGTGCCAGCAGTGACGAGCTGGCTAGCGGGGGGTCCACGGGGGAGCTGTTTTTT
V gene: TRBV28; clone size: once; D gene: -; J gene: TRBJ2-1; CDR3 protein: CASSLRGQGHGEQFF; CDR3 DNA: TGTGCCAGCAGTTTACGAGGACAAGGACACGGTGAGCAGTTCTTC